The 21 T cell receptor beta chains presented below share a single source sample, sequenced in a study of blood T cell repertoires in COVID-19. Clones were read by immunoSEQ multiplex PCR, and TCRdb kept only the in-frame ones, dropping some. The sample contains more than 200,000 clones, under 90% of which appear only once. Sequenced material: peripheral blood. All receptors derive from a middle-aged man with acute or convalescent COVID-19.

This chain joins TRBV6-5 and TRBJ1-1; the match to TRBD1 covers 10 bases. The germline gives CDR1 MNHEY, CDR2 SVGAGI. V gave up 6 bases and J gave up 8 bases; unmatched junction bases: 3. The CDR3 spans 12 residues. This CDR3 is CASRRDRGEAFF. The CDR3 DNA reads TGTGCCAGCAGGCGGGACAGGGGAGAAGCTTTCTTT.

This clone was picked up a small number of times. The chain is built from TRBV2 and TRBJ1-2, with 9 nucleotides matching TRBD1. With V trimmed by 6 bases and J by 8 bases, 4 bases remained unmatched. The CDR3 covers 12 residues. CDR1 and CDR2 (germline): SNHLY, FYNNEI. CDR3 in DNA: TGTGCCAGCAGGGGACAGGGAAGAGGCTACACCTTC. It yields the protein CASRGQGRGYTF. Complete variable domain (other parts from reference TRBV2 and TRBJ1-2): EPEVTQTPSHQVTQMGQEVILRCVPISNHLYFYWYRQILGQKVEFLVSFYNNEISEKSEIFDDQFSVERPDGSNFTLKIRSTKLEDSAMYFCASRGQGRGYTFGSGTRLTVV.

The J gene is TRBJ1-1, the V gene TRBV5-6; 7 bases are a match to TRBD1. After removal of 4 bases from V and 9 bases from J, the junction contained 6 bases not matched to a gene. This CDR3 region has 12 residues. Per the germline V gene, CDR1 is SGHDT and CDR2 is YYEEEE. CDR3 residues: CASSAQGRQAFF. The CDR3 DNA sequence: TGTGCCAGCAGCGCACAGGGGAGACAAGCTTTCTTT.

The rearrangement joins TRBV6-6 to TRBJ2-2, with 11 bases aligning to TRBD1. V dropped 0 bases and J dropped 6; count of bases not matched to a gene: 3. CDR3 length equals 16 residues. Germline V gene data show CDR1 as MNHNY and CDR2 as SVGAGI (reference sequence). CDR3 in amino acids: CASSYSGQGGAGELFF. In DNA, the CDR3 is TGTGCCAGCAGTTACTCGGGACAGGGGGGAGCCGGGGAGCTGTTTTTT.

The chain carries TRBV7-8 and TRBJ1-5, with D tentatively TRBD1 (5 bases). With 2 bases removed from V and 0 bases from J, the gap between germline ends came to 11 bases. This CDR3 has 16 residues. Germline V gives CDR1 SGHVS, CDR2 FQNEAQ. The CDR3 loop is CASSLRPGNSNQPQHF. The CDR3 coding sequence is TGTGCCAGCAGCTTAAGGCCAGGGAATAGCAATCAGCCCCAGCATTTT. The variable domain in full, completed from reference TRBV7-8 and TRBJ1-5, reads GAGVSQSPRYKVAKRGQDVALRCDPISGHVSLFWYQQALGQGPEFLTYFQNEAQLDKSGLPSDRFFAERPEGSVSTLKIQRTQQEDSAVYLCASSLRPGNSNQPQHFGDGTRLSIL.

The chain combines TRBV6-8 with TRBJ1-1; TRBD1 matches at 9 bases. The length of the CDR3 is 17 residues. Germline-derived CDR1 and CDR2 are MNHGY and SAAAGT. The trim removed 6 bases at V and 11 bases at J, leaving 22 bases unmatched. For the CDR3, the DNA is TGTGCCAGCAGCTCGACAGGCCTGACAGGGGGTTCGGTGAGGGCTTTCTTT. Amino acid sequence: CASSSTGLTGGSVRAFF.

The chain uses TRBV5-5 and TRBJ2-6, with TRBD1 identical over 7 bases. After removal of 0 bases from V and 4 bases from J, the junction contained 7 bases not matched to a gene. The length of the CDR3 is 17 residues. Germline V lookup: CDR1 SGHKS, CDR2 YYEKEE (reference sequence). CDR3 loop: CASSLAGQVAGANVLTF. CDR3 in DNA: TGTGCCAGCAGCTTGGCCGGACAGGTGGCCGGGGCCAACGTCCTGACTTTC. Using reference TRBV5-5 and TRBJ2-6 for the parts outside the CDR3, the full variable domain is DAGVTQSPTHLIKTRGQQVTLRCSPISGHKSVSWYQQVLGQGPQFIFQYYEKEERGRGNFPDRFSARQFPNYSSELNVNALLLGDSALYLCASSLAGQVAGANVLTFGAGSRLTVL.

In its sample, this clone was seen once. V is TRBV19 and J is TRBJ2-1; maybe TRBD1 (6 bases). Per the germline V gene, CDR1 is LNHDA and CDR2 is SQIVND (reference sequence). CDR3 length equals 14 residues. Trimming removed 5 bases at V and 12 bases at J, with 20 bases between. The CDR3: CASSAVPSGVAQFF. The CDR3 coding sequence is TGTGCCAGTAGTGCCGTCCCTTCAGGGGTTGCGCAGTTCTTC.

This chain uses TRBV2 with TRBJ2-7, with 8 nucleotides matching TRBD1. Germline V gives CDR1 SNHLY, CDR2 FYNNEI. J was trimmed by 5 bases and V by 7 bases; bases with no gene match: 19. The CDR3 consists of 17 residues. The CDR3 nucleotides are TGTGCCAGCACAGGACAGGGACTCGGGACGGACCTGGACGAGCAGTACTTC. This codes for CASTGQGLGTDLDEQYF.

This clone has just a few counts. This sequence joins TRBV28 and TRBJ1-2; unclear D gene. The V gene lost 2 bases and the J gene lost 6 bases, with 16 bases spanning the gap. The CDR3 is 15 amino acids. Germline CDR1 is MDHEN and CDR2 is SYDVKM. CDR3: CASSLGYSSKDGYTF. Written as DNA, the CDR3 is TGTGCCAGCAGTTTAGGGTACAGCTCTAAGGATGGCTACACCTTC.

The CDR3 loop reads CASSDLERGTWDTQYF. Here the CDR3 DNA reads TGTGCCAGCAGTGACCTGGAGCGGGGGACCTGGGATACGCAGTATTTT. The genes are TRBV27 and TRBJ2-3; 8 bases match TRBD2. V lost 5 bases and J lost 6; bases outside the gene matches: 13. Germline-derived CDR1 and CDR2 are MNHEY and SMNVEV (reference sequence). This CDR3 is 16 amino acids long.

The chain has TRBV27 and TRBJ1-1; TRBD1 matches at 7 bases. The CDR3 runs 12 residues. Germline lookup yields CDR1 MNHEY and CDR2 SMNVEV (reference sequence). V shed 0 bases, J shed 11 bases, and the junction held 3 bases outside the gene matches. In DNA, the CDR3 is TGTGCCAGCAGTTTATCGGGACAGAGGGCTTTCTTT. This encodes CASSLSGQRAFF.

Here the CDR3 reads CASSAAGTGNTGELFF. The CDR3 bases are TGTGCCAGCAGTGCGGCCGGGACAGGAAACACCGGGGAGCTGTTTTTT. The V and J genes are TRBV6-1 and TRBJ2-2; the match to TRBD1 covers 8 bases. This CDR3 is built from 16 residues. Germline V lookup: CDR1 MNHNS, CDR2 SASEGT. J lost 2 bases, V lost 4 bases, and 6 bases had no gene match.

This chain joins TRBV2 and TRBJ1-2, with TRBD1 matching 7 bases. Germline-derived CDR1 and CDR2 are SNHLY and FYNNEI. V lost 9 bases, J lost 4 bases, and 8 bases stayed unmatched. The CDR3 covers 13 residues. The CDR3 sequence: CARPGAGGYGYTF. Written as DNA, the CDR3 is TGTGCCAGACCAGGGGCAGGGGGCTATGGCTACACCTTC.

The chain carries TRBV7-2 and TRBJ2-7, with a possible D match to TRBD2 (6 bases). This CDR3 region has 14 residues. Germline lookup yields CDR1 SGHTA and CDR2 FQGNSA. Trimming left V 3 bases short and J 2 bases short, with 11 bases between. The CDR3 DNA sequence: TGTGCCAGCAGCTTGGAACCGGGGGCCTACGAGCAGTACTTC. Protein: CASSLEPGAYEQYF.

J is TRBJ1-5 and V is TRBV5-8; D not certain. The CDR3 consists of 15 residues. Germline V gives CDR1 SGHTS, CDR2 YDEGEE. The V and J ends lost 4 bases and 1 base respectively, with 12 bases between them. CDR3 bases: TGTGCCAGCAGCCCGGGAGATCTGAGCAATCAGCCCCAGCATTTT. The encoded protein is CASSPGDLSNQPQHF.

This clone was detected a few times. The V gene is TRBV19, the J gene TRBJ1-3; D gene unclear. V lost 7 bases and J 6 bases, leaving 7 bases between the germline ends. Germline CDR1 LNHDA, CDR2 SQIVND (reference sequence). The CDR3 runs to 11 residues. CDR3 sequence: CASTRENTIYF. The CDR3 DNA reads TGTGCCAGTACCCGAGAAAACACCATATATTTT. Supplemented by reference TRBV19 and TRBJ1-3, the full variable domain reads DGGITQSPKYLFRKEGQNVTLSCEQNLNHDAMYWYRQDPGQGLRLIYYSQIVNDFQKGDIAEGYSVSREKKESFPLTVTSAQKNPTAFYLCASTRENTIYFGEGSWLTVV.

The CDR3 loop is CATSRDITRVGTDTQYF. The CDR3 region has the DNA TGTGCCACCAGCAGAGATATCACCCGGGTCGGCACAGATACGCAGTATTTT. This sequence joins TRBV15 and TRBJ2-3; D is undetermined. Germline lookup yields CDR1 LNHNV and CDR2 YYDKDF (reference sequence). V dropped 0 bases and J dropped 1 base, with 14 bases sitting between them. The CDR3 runs to 17 residues.

This clone was seen only once. The J gene is TRBJ2-5, the V gene TRBV5-4; 14 positions agree with TRBD2. Germline V CDR1 and CDR2: SGHNT, YYREEE (reference sequence). The CDR3 totals 18 residues. Trimming cost V 4 bases and J 7 bases; bases outside gene matches: 15. CDR3: CASSAPGTSGGQKGTQYF. DNA of the CDR3: TGTGCCAGCAGCGCCCCCGGGACTAGCGGGGGACAAAAGGGGACCCAGTACTTC.

The gene calls are TRBV29-1 and TRBJ1-2; possibly TRBD1 for D (5 bases). The CDR3 length is 11 residues. Trimming removed 3 bases from V and 8 bases from J, with 10 bases in between. Per the germline V gene, CDR1 is SQVTM and CDR2 is ANQGSEA. This chain's CDR3 is CSVDRAGGYTF. The CDR3 region has the DNA TGCAGCGTTGACAGGGCTGGCGGCTACACCTTC.

The J gene is TRBJ2-1, the V gene TRBV4-1; D is perhaps TRBD2 (5 bases). Germline V gives CDR1 MGHRA, CDR2 YSYEKL. Trimming stripped 1 base from V and 6 bases from J, with 10 bases between. The CDR3 length is 14 residues. CDR3 sequence: CASSQGTRFNEQFF. The CDR3 DNA follows: TGCGCCAGCAGCCAAGGGACTCGATTCAATGAGCAGTTCTTC.